The 25 T cell receptor beta chains below all came from one sample that was sequenced in a study of type 1 and type 2 diabetes patients. Amplification started from genomic DNA. The TCR beta CDR3 region was amplified using 30 forward and 13 reverse primers. A single record per CDR3 protein comes from TCRdb applying MiXCR to the multiplex PCR reads. The profile shows about 290,000 distinct CDR3 sequences, roughly 48% of them singletons. Sequenced sample: peripheral blood mononuclear cells (PBMCs). Receptors originate from a man between 18 and 35 years old with type 2 diabetes.

This clonotype has just a few counts. The V call is TRBV6-2 or TRBV6-3, the J call TRBJ2-7, with TRBD2 as a possible D gene (5 bases). With 2 bases removed from V and 2 bases from J, the gap between germline ends came to 7 bases. The germline CDR1 and CDR2 sequences are MNHEY and SVGEGT. This CDR3 is 13 amino acids long. The CDR3 loop is CASSYGGTYEQYF. The CDR3 DNA is TGTGCCAGCAGTTACGGAGGAACCTACGAGCAGTACTTC.

This clonotype came up a few times. CDR3 DNA sequence: TGTGCCAGCAGCGTAGGTCCAGGTCTAGAGACCCAGTACTTC. Protein product: CASSVGPGLETQYF. V usage is TRBV9 and J usage is TRBJ2-5; D ambiguous. Germline V gene data show CDR1 as SGDLS and CDR2 as YYNGEE. V was clipped by 0 bases and J by 4 bases, with 10 bases between them. The length of the CDR3 is 14 residues.

This chain joins TRBV7-3 and TRBJ1-1, with D perhaps TRBD1 (5 bases). The CDR3 loop spans 13 amino acids. Germline loops: CDR1 SGHTA, CDR2 FQGTGA. Trimming left V 5 bases short and J 3 bases short, with 10 bases between. The DNA for the CDR3 is TGTGCCAGCAGCAGGTGGGGGGACACTGAAGCTTTCTTT. Translated, it gives CASSRWGDTEAFF.

The chain combines TRBV19 with TRBJ2-7; 8 bases map to TRBD1. In germline, CDR1 is LNHDA, CDR2 SQIVND (reference sequence). The CDR3 is 15 amino acids. J was trimmed by 4 bases and V by 5 bases; bases with no gene match: 10. CDR3 loop: CASSANQGAGYEQYF. CDR3 nucleotides: TGTGCCAGTAGTGCTAATCAGGGGGCTGGATACGAGCAGTACTTC. The whole variable domain, remainder taken from reference TRBV19 and TRBJ2-7, is DGGITQSPKYLFRKEGQNVTLSCEQNLNHDAMYWYRQDPGQGLRLIYYSQIVNDFQKGDIAEGYSVSREKKESFPLTVTSAQKNPTAFYLCASSANQGAGYEQYFGPGTRLTVT.

For this clonotype: The junction and the germline gene differ at one end; a read error may be behind it. CDR3 sequence reads: CASSERGRTDTQYF. CDR3 nucleotides: TGTGCCAGCAGTGAGCGGGGGCGCACAGATACGCAGTATTTT. The chain joins TRBV10-3 to TRBJ2-3; 8 bases are a match to TRBD2. CDR1 is ENHRY and CDR2 is SYGVKD in the germline V gene. This CDR3 comprises 14 residues.

The chain combines TRBV4-1 with TRBJ2-7, with D maybe TRBD1 (5 bases). The CDR3 consists of 14 residues. Trimming stripped 3 bases from V and 3 bases from J, with 12 bases between. Germline V gene sequence: CDR1 MGHRA, CDR2 YSYEKL. CDR3 sequence reads: CASSHRVLVYEQYF. In DNA form, the CDR3 reads TGCGCCAGCAGCCACAGGGTCCTCGTCTACGAGCAGTACTTC.

V and J are TRBV4-3 and TRBJ2-1; D call uncertain. V was cut by 4 bases and J by 11 bases, with 12 bases left in between. The length of the CDR3 is 12 residues. Germline CDR1 LGHNA, CDR2 YSLEER. The CDR3 spells CASSPSVGQQFF. The CDR3 bases are TGCGCCAGCAGCCCCAGTGTCGGACAGCAGTTCTTC.

The V call is TRBV12-3 or TRBV12-4, the J call TRBJ2-5; D remains unclear. This CDR3 is built from 12 residues. V lost 9 bases and J 5 bases, leaving 13 bases between the germline ends. CDR3 loop: CASGVVEETQYF. The DNA of the CDR3 is TGTGCCAGTGGGGTGGTCGAGGAGACCCAGTACTTC.

The rearrangement uses TRBV6-6 and TRBJ2-7; TRBD1 might be the D (6 bases). V was clipped by 7 bases and J by 3 bases, with 13 bases between them. CDR1 is MNHNY and CDR2 is SVGAGI in the germline V gene (reference sequence). This CDR3 is 13 amino acids long. The CDR3 DNA reads as TGTGCCAGCAATAGGGGGTACCTCTACGAGCAGTACTTC. This encodes CASNRGYLYEQYF.

This clonotype was observed a few times. The V call is TRBV2, the J call TRBJ2-1, with D perhaps matching TRBD1 (6 bases). In germline, CDR1 is SNHLY, CDR2 FYNNEI. V was cut by 6 bases and J by 0 bases, with 9 bases left in between. The CDR3 totals 14 residues. The CDR3 DNA is TGTGCCAGCAGGGACAGTTCCTCCTACAATGAGCAGTTCTTC. As protein: CASRDSSSYNEQFF.

V and J are TRBV15 and TRBJ2-6; unclear D gene. The V and J ends lost 2 bases and 4 bases respectively, with 6 bases between them. Germline V CDR1 and CDR2: LNHNV, YYDKDF (reference sequence). CDR3 length: 14 amino acids. The chain's CDR3 is CATSRPAGANVLTF. In DNA form, the CDR3 reads TGTGCCACCAGCAGACCTGCCGGGGCCAACGTCCTGACTTTC.

A note on this clonotype: An end of the junction differs from the germline gene, which may be a read error. The chain links TRBV5-1 to TRBJ1-1, with 8 bases identical to TRBD1. From germline, CDR1 is SGHRS and CDR2 YFSETQ. The CDR3 is 15 amino acids. CDR3 nucleotides: TGCGCCAGCAGCTTTGGACAGGGAGGAAACACTGAAGCTTTATTT. Encoded protein: CASSFGQGGNTEALF.

Many counts were recorded for this clonotype. V is TRBV15 and J is TRBJ1-1; D not resolved. The CDR3 is 13 residues long. Trimming removed 3 bases from V and 8 bases from J, with 13 bases in between. The V gene's germline CDR1 is LNHNV and CDR2 YYDKDF (reference sequence). CDR3 bases: TGTGCCACCAGCAGGGTAGTGGGATCGGAAGCTTTCTTT. Translating it yields CATSRVVGSEAFF.

The chain links TRBV20-1 to TRBJ2-3; D call uncertain. Germline assignment: CDR1 DFQATT and CDR2 SNEGSKA (reference sequence). V gave up 3 bases and J gave up 2 bases, with 12 bases separating them. There are 14 residues in the CDR3. CDR3: CSARWSESTDTQYF. The CDR3 DNA reads TGCAGTGCTAGGTGGTCGGAGTCCACAGATACGCAGTATTTT.

The genes are TRBV7-3 and TRBJ2-7, with D perhaps matching TRBD1 (5 bases). V was trimmed by 5 bases and J by 6 bases, leaving 14 bases between them. Germline values: CDR1 SGHTA, CDR2 FQGTGA. This CDR3 comprises 13 residues. CDR3 nucleotides: TGTGCCAGCAGCCGAGATTTAAGGGGCGAGCAGTACTTC. Its translation: CASSRDLRGEQYF.

J is TRBJ2-3 and V is TRBV20-1; 9 bases are shared with TRBD1. Germline V CDR1 and CDR2: DFQATT, SNEGSKA (reference sequence). The CDR3 spans 14 residues. The junction had 5 bases not matched to a gene; V was cut back by 4 bases and J by 3 bases. The CDR3 DNA reads as TGCAGTGCTACCGACAGGGGGGGGACAGATACGCAGTATTTT. It is translated as CSATDRGGTDTQYF.

V gene TRBV19 combines with J gene TRBJ1-5; possible D gene TRBD1, 6 bases. The CDR3 has 14 amino acids. Germline V lookup: CDR1 LNHDA, CDR2 SQIVND (reference sequence). The V gene lost 2 bases and the J gene lost 4 bases, with 9 bases spanning the gap. The DNA for the CDR3 is TGTGCCAGTAGTATAAAGGGGGGGAATCAGCCCCAGCATTTT. This codes for CASSIKGGNQPQHF.

This clonotype was counted many times. The rearrangement links TRBV9 to TRBJ2-1, with a tentative D call TRBD2 (6 bases). CDR1 and CDR2 (germline): SGDLS, YYNGEE. The CDR3 contains 15 residues. Deletions cut 0 bases from V and 2 bases from J, with 9 bases between. The CDR3 DNA reads TGTGCCAGCAGCGTAGCGGGGGTTACCTACAATGAGCAGTTCTTC. It yields the protein CASSVAGVTYNEQFF.

This clonotype was detected a few times. The gene calls are TRBV2 and TRBJ2-7; D not certain. The DNA end favors TRBJ2-5, so the J call may be wrong. CDR3 length: 10 amino acids. CDR1 SNHLY and CDR2 FYNNEI come from the germline V gene. CDR3 coding DNA: TGTGCCAGCAGTGATAAGACCCAGTACTTC. This encodes CASSDKTQYF.

The chain links TRBV5-1 to TRBJ2-7; 7 bases are shared with TRBD1. The germline V gene encodes CDR1 SGHRS and CDR2 YFSETQ. The CDR3 consists of 14 residues. V lost 7 bases, J lost 4 bases, and 11 bases stayed unmatched. The chain's CDR3 is CASSRAGGSYEQYF. CDR3 in DNA: TGCGCCAGCTCACGGGCAGGGGGATCTTACGAGCAGTACTTC. Combining the CDR3 with reference TRBV5-1 and TRBJ2-7 gives the whole variable domain KAGVTQTPRYLIKTRGQQVTLSCSPISGHRSVSWYQQTPGQGLQFLFEYFSETQRNKGNFPGRFSGRQFSNSRSEMNVSTLELGDSALYLCASSRAGGSYEQYFGPGTRLTVT.

The genes are TRBV30 and TRBJ1-4; D remains unclear. V was shortened by 2 bases and J by 7 bases, with 11 bases between the two germline ends. CDR1 and CDR2 from the germline V gene are GTSNPN and SVGIG (reference sequence). The CDR3 covers 13 residues. CDR3 DNA sequence: TGTGCCTGGAGTTCGCTGGCAAGTGAAAAACTGTTTTTT. This translates into CAWSSLASEKLFF.

The chain carries TRBV10-3 and TRBJ2-7; D possibly uses TRBD1 or TRBD2 (5 bases each). CDR3 length: 17 amino acids. The ends were cut back, 7 bases at V and 7 bases at J, with 29 bases in the middle. In germline, CDR1 is ENHRY, CDR2 SYGVKD. CDR3 region: CAITTKPELGETGEQYF. DNA of the CDR3: TGTGCCATCACTACGAAGCCTGAACTGGGGGAGACTGGGGAGCAGTACTTC.

The V call is TRBV2, the J call TRBJ2-5, with 9 bases that match TRBD2. This CDR3 has 16 amino acids. Germline CDR1 reads SNHLY; CDR2 reads FYNNEI. V shed 2 bases and J 4 bases; nucleotides not matched to a gene: 8. As DNA, the CDR3 is TGTGCCAGCAGTGAAACGCGAGCGGGGGGAATAGAGACCCAGTACTTC. Protein product: CASSETRAGGIETQYF. Together with reference TRBV2 and TRBJ2-5, the CDR3 gives the full variable domain: EPEVTQTPSHQVTQMGQEVILRCVPISNHLYFYWYRQILGQKVEFLVSFYNNEISEKSEIFDDQFSVERPDGSNFTLKIRSTKLEDSAMYFCASSETRAGGIETQYFGPGTRLLVL.

This clonotype was recorded a few times. The gene calls are TRBV20-1 and TRBJ1-2; maybe TRBD1 (5 bases). Germline CDR1 is DFQATT and CDR2 is SNEGSKA (reference sequence). The CDR3 sequence is 15 residues long. Trimming stripped 3 bases from V and 3 bases from J, with 17 bases between. CDR3 region: CSASGEGQDYYGYTF. The DNA of the CDR3 is TGCAGTGCTAGTGGCGAGGGGCAGGACTACTATGGCTACACCTTC.

The chain links TRBV28 to TRBJ2-3, with 8 bases identical to TRBD1. CDR1 is MDHEN and CDR2 is SYDVKM in the germline V gene. V gave up 6 bases and J gave up 2 bases; unmatched junction bases: 7. The CDR3 has 15 amino acids. The CDR3 nucleotides read TGTGCCAGCAGCCGGGGACAGGACTTCACAGATACGCAGTATTTT. It is translated as CASSRGQDFTDTQYF.